This TCR beta chain appears in the sequencing data of a study of T cells expressing NK-cell markers. Turning to the study itself: HCMV seropositivity characterized seven of the eight sequenced donors, and seronegativity one. Study conclusions and caveats: Researchers report these clonotypes also headed the CD3+CD56-NKG2C+ fraction in a handful of donors.

Turning to this clonotype: Antigen unknown.

The CDR3 runs 13 residues. Per germline, CDR1 MNHGY and CDR2 SAAAGT. From its re-call of the 5' RACE reads, TCRdb lists each CDR3 protein once, without DNA. The data show 550,000 to 600,000 distinct CDR3 sequences, and the top ten clones hold approximately 4%. This clonotype originated in a man younger than 30 in good health. Sequenced input: blood T cells: a sorted CD56 or NKG2C T cell subset, CD4+ or CD8+ T cells, or bulk PBMC T cells (not recorded which). This rearrangement joins TRBV6-8 to TRBJ2-3; TCRdb returns TRBD1, unconfirmable since there is no DNA. The CDR3: CASGGGRTNTQYF.